This TCR beta chain comes out of a study of blood T cell repertoires in COVID-19. Study overall: Collection of acute and convalescent COVID-19 samples took place in the United States, Italy and Spain. T cells, B-cell-depleted T cells, or PBMCs provided the cDNA or gDNA that served as material.

Here immunoSEQ multiplex PCR was the method, and the copy in TCRdb shows in-frame clones only, minus some. The table records more than 90,000 clones, roughly 85% of them present only once. Germline CDR1 reads SGHTA; CDR2 reads FQGNSA. The CDR3 length is 16 residues. Trimming left V 0 bases short and J 2 bases short, with 14 bases between. What was sequenced was peripheral blood. This sequence originates from a man aged 40-49 years with acute or convalescent COVID-19. V usage is TRBV7-2 and J usage is TRBJ2-7; perhaps TRBD2 as D (6 bases). The CDR3 spells CASSLASLAKTYEQYF. CDR3 DNA: TGTGCCAGCAGCTTAGCGAGCCTAGCGAAAACCTACGAGCAGTACTTC.